These 18 T cell receptor beta chains came from one sample sequenced in a study of human T cells and chemical hapten exposure. MiXCR, applied by TCRdb to the RACE reads, yields one record per CDR3 protein. The sample holds roughly 380,000 distinct CDR3 sequences, more than 5% seen once. As to time point: patch test 2, 6 weeks after DPC sensitization. This sample's treatment: therapeutic diphenylcyclopropenone sensitization with weekly scalp DPC. The sequences come from whole blood, collected in connection with sensitization to the hapten diphenylcyclopropenone (DPC). The receptors originated from a woman aged 18 to 35 with alopecia areata. Some clones in this sample may be carry-over from other donors' samples.

This clonotype was seen more than once but under ten times. This chain joins TRBV6-5 and TRBJ2-7, with a weak D call TRBD1 (5 bases). CDR1 and CDR2 from the germline V gene are MNHEY and SVGAGI. The V end lost 4 bases, the J end lost 4 bases, and 20 bases lay between the germline ends. The CDR3 runs 16 residues. The CDR3 reads CASSLSPGQPEYEQYF. In nucleotides, the CDR3 is TGTGCCAGCAGTTTGAGCCCAGGGCAGCCCGAGTACGAGCAGTACTTC.

V gene TRBV5-6 combines with J gene TRBJ2-3; TRBD2 matches 13 bases. V trimming: 4 bases; J trimming: 4 bases; junction bases outside the gene matches: 6. This CDR3 has 16 residues. Germline-derived CDR1 and CDR2 are SGHDT and YYEEEE. This chain's CDR3 is CASSRRTSGGADTQYF. In nucleotides, the CDR3 is TGTGCCAGCAGCCGACGGACTAGCGGGGGCGCAGATACGCAGTATTTT.

V is TRBV11-1 and J is TRBJ2-1; possible D gene TRBD1, 5 bases. Trimming removed 5 bases at V and 4 bases at J, with 9 bases between. The CDR3 has 13 amino acids. From germline, CDR1 is SGHAT and CDR2 FQDESV (reference sequence). This CDR3 is CASSADRYNEQFF. The CDR3 DNA follows: TGTGCCAGCAGCGCCGACAGATACAATGAGCAGTTCTTC. Full variable domain (missing parts from reference TRBV11-1 and TRBJ2-1): EAEVAQSPRYKITEKSQAVAFWCDPISGHATLYWYRQILGQGPELLVQFQDESVVDDSQLPKDRFSAERLKGVDSTLKIQPAELGDSAMYLCASSADRYNEQFFGPGTRLTVL.

This clonotype was seen only a few times. V and J are TRBV7-2 and TRBJ2-7; the match to TRBD2 covers 8 bases. V trimming: 5 bases; J trimming: 8 bases; junction bases outside the gene matches: 11. The CDR3 extends over 14 amino acids. Germline V gene data show CDR1 as SGHTA and CDR2 as FQGNSA. The CDR3 coding sequence is TGTGCCAGCAGCGGAGGTCAGCCGGGGGGGAAGCAGTACTTC. This sequence encodes CASSGGQPGGKQYF.

This clonotype was recorded a few times. The CDR3 coding sequence is TGTGCCAGCAGTCTTGGACAGGGGGCGTTTCATGAGCAGTTCTTC. This gives the protein CASSLGQGAFHEQFF. The V call is TRBV27, the J call TRBJ2-1; 11 bases map to TRBD1. Germline V gene sequence: CDR1 MNHEY, CDR2 SMNVEV (reference sequence). Trimming took 5 bases from V and 8 from J; bases not matched to a gene: 8. The CDR3 contains 15 residues.

In regard to this clonotype: Being one base from a much bigger clone, this may be a read error. The rearrangement links TRBV28 to TRBJ2-5; 7 bases fit TRBD1. The germline V gene encodes CDR1 MDHEN and CDR2 SYDVKM. This CDR3 has 14 residues. CDR3: CASSLLSGTESQYF. The CDR3 DNA reads as TGTGCCAGCAGTTTATTATCAGGGACAGAGTCCCAGTACTTC.

This clonotype was found many times. The chain uses TRBV6-2 or TRBV6-3 and TRBJ1-5; 9 nucleotides align to TRBD1. The CDR3 is 17 amino acids. Germline CDR1 and CDR2: MNHEY and SVGEGT. Trimming removed 6 bases from V and 5 bases from J; junction bases left unmatched: 14. The chain's CDR3 is CASRRGTGFVVHQPQHF. The CDR3 DNA follows: TGTGCCAGCAGGAGAGGGACAGGGTTCGTTGTTCATCAGCCCCAGCATTTT.

There are a few counts of this clonotype. V and J are TRBV7-6 and TRBJ2-7; 7 bases are shared with TRBD2. The CDR3 length is 17 residues. The trim removed 3 bases at V and 0 bases at J, leaving 11 bases unmatched. Germline V lookup: CDR1 SGHVS, CDR2 FNYEAQ. The CDR3 DNA follows: TGTGCCAGCAGCTTTAGCGGTGGGGGGGTTGCCTCCTACGAGCAGTACTTC. Its protein is CASSFSGGGVASYEQYF. The full variable domain, its missing parts supplied by reference TRBV7-6 and TRBJ2-7, is GAGVSQSPRYKVTKRGQDVALRCDPISGHVSLYWYRQALGQGPEFLTYFNYEAQQDKSGLPNDRFSAERPEGSISTLTIQRTEQRDSAMYRCASSFSGGGVASYEQYFGPGTRLTVT.

The sample holds many counts of this clonotype. The chain is built from TRBV10-3 and TRBJ2-7; perhaps TRBD1 as D (5 bases). This CDR3 has 12 amino acids. In germline, CDR1 is ENHRY, CDR2 SYGVKD. V was cut by 11 bases and J by 2 bases, with 13 bases left in between. CDR3 DNA: TGTGCCGCGGCCCAGGGCCCCTACGAGCAGTACTTC. Translating gives CAAAQGPYEQYF.

The table lists this clonotype with many counts. The genes are TRBV29-1 and TRBJ1-2; 10 positions match TRBD1. This CDR3 region has 12 residues. V was clipped by 8 bases and J by 4 bases; unmatched bases: 4. Germline lookup yields CDR1 SQVTM and CDR2 ANQGSEA. The CDR3 nucleotides read TGCAGCCCCGGACAGGGGGTCTATGGCTACACCTTC. It is translated as CSPGQGVYGYTF.

This clonotype was detected a few times. The chain is built from TRBV7-2 and TRBJ2-1, with 10 nucleotides matching TRBD1. Germline V gene data show CDR1 as SGHTA and CDR2 as FQGNSA. The CDR3 sequence is 15 residues long. Trimming at V came to 4 bases and at J to 2 bases, leaving 2 bases not matched to a gene. In nucleotides, the CDR3 is TGTGCCAGCAGCTCGGACAGGGGGACCTACAATGAGCAGTTCTTC. This sequence encodes CASSSDRGTYNEQFF.

The V gene is TRBV27, the J gene TRBJ2-3, with D unclear. Germline V CDR1 and CDR2: MNHEY, SMNVEV (reference sequence). Trimming left V 5 bases short and J 2 bases short, with 14 bases between. This CDR3 comprises 15 residues. Here the CDR3 reads CASSSQTRNTDTQYF. The DNA of the CDR3 is TGTGCCAGCAGTAGCCAGACACGAAACACAGATACGCAGTATTTT.

This rearrangement joins TRBV7-9 to TRBJ1-3; D is undetermined. This CDR3 spans 16 amino acids. V shed 5 bases and J shed 1 base, with 15 bases lying between them. Germline V lookup: CDR1 SEHNR, CDR2 FQNEAQ (reference sequence). CDR3 amino acids: CASSPPERLSGNTIYF. CDR3 nucleotides: TGTGCCAGCAGCCCACCGGAGAGACTTTCTGGAAACACCATATATTTT. The variable domain in full, completed from reference TRBV7-9 and TRBJ1-3, reads DTGVSQNPRHKITKRGQNVTFRCDPISEHNRLYWYRQTLGQGPEFLTYFQNEAQLEKSRLLSDRFSAERPKGSFSTLEIQRTEQGDSAMYLCASSPPERLSGNTIYFGEGSWLTVV.

The rearrangement joins TRBV6-1 to TRBJ2-1; D unclear. CDR1 and CDR2 (germline): MNHNS, SASEGT. Trimming shortened V by 6 bases and J by 8 bases, and 11 bases separated the two germline ends. This CDR3 has 12 amino acids. CDR3 in amino acids: CASSYSIDEQFF. The CDR3 region has the DNA TGTGCCAGCAGCTACAGTATCGATGAGCAGTTCTTC.

This clonotype was found a few times. The chain combines TRBV6-1 with TRBJ1-6, with a tentative D call TRBD1 (6 bases). V was trimmed by 3 bases and J by 5 bases, leaving 8 bases between them. Per germline, CDR1 MNHNS and CDR2 SASEGT. This CDR3 region has 14 residues. The CDR3: CASSDYRDNSPLHF. The DNA of the CDR3 is TGTGCCAGCAGTGATTACAGGGATAATTCACCCCTCCACTTT.

The CDR3 spells CASSQDPDGTDTQYF. CDR3 nucleotide sequence: TGCGCCAGCAGCCAAGATCCGGACGGCACAGATACGCAGTATTTT. The V and J genes are TRBV4-1 and TRBJ2-3, with D hard to call. Germline V CDR1 and CDR2: MGHRA, YSYEKL. The V end was cut by 0 bases, the J end by 1 base, with 8 bases between. CDR3 length: 15 residues.

This clonotype was seen a few times. The CDR3: CASSLDQNNGGQYF. CDR3 sequence (DNA): TGTGCCAGCAGCTTAGACCAGAATAACGGCGGGCAGTACTTC. V is TRBV7-9 and J is TRBJ2-7; D is unclear. Germline CDR1 SEHNR, CDR2 FQNEAQ (reference sequence). V was trimmed by 1 base and J by 9 bases, leaving 16 bases between them. The CDR3 has 14 residues.

This clonotype was counted between two and nine times. The chain is built from TRBV28 and TRBJ2-3; D remains ambiguous. The CDR3 is made up of 15 amino acids. Germline V lookup: CDR1 MDHEN, CDR2 SYDVKM. V was shortened by 4 bases and J by 2 bases, with 13 bases between the two germline ends. The chain's CDR3 is CASSSTSHYTDTQYF. The CDR3 DNA reads TGTGCCAGCAGTTCGACTTCCCACTACACAGATACGCAGTATTTT. Using reference TRBV28 and TRBJ2-3 for the parts outside the CDR3, the full variable domain is DVKVTQSSRYLVKRTGEKVFLECVQDMDHENMFWYRQDPGLGLRLIYFSYDVKMKEKGDIPEGYSVSREKKERFSLILESASTNQTSMYLCASSSTSHYTDTQYFGPGTRLTVL.